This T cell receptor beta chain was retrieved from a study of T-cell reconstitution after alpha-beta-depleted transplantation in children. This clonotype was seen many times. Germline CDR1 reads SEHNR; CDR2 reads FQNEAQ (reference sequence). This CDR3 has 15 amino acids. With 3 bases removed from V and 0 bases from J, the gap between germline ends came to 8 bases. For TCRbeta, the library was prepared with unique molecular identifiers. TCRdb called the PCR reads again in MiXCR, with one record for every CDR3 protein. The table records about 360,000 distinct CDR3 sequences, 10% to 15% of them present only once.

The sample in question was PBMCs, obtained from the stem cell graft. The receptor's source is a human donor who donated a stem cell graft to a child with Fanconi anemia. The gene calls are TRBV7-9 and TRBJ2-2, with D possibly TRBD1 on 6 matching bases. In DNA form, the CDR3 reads TGTGCCAGCAGCTTTTCAGGGGCGAACACCGGGGAGCTGTTTTTT. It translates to CASSFSGANTGELFF.